This TCR beta chain comes out of a study of response to subunit inactivated influenza vaccine. This clonotype was seen only once. From the RT-PCR reads, TCRdb called clonotypes with MiXCR, one entry per CDR3 protein. This sample has about 620,000 distinct CDR3 sequences, with over 9% found just once. The CDR3 length is 16 residues. Germline V gene lookup returns CDR1 SGHRS and CDR2 YFSETQ. Trimming left V 4 bases short and J 4 bases short, with 17 bases between. The sample was also reused in another study, on T cells expressing NK-cell markers. That paper adds: The authors generated TCR beta cDNA through 5'RACE template switching with UMIs. Among CD8+ T cells from about six donors, dominant NKG2C+ clonotypes accounted for roughly 1.0-7.0%. These clonotypes additionally ranked first within the CD3+CD56-NKG2C+ fraction of a few donors. Whether expanded NKG2C+ T cell clones were HCMV specific stayed uncertain.

The starting material was PBMCs from blood, obtained on the day of vaccination. This receptor was obtained from a man aged 45-65 years who received an inactivated influenza vaccine. V and J are TRBV5-1 and TRBJ2-2, with a weak D call TRBD2 (5 bases). This CDR3 reads CASSSEGIAITGELFF. CDR3 DNA sequence: TGCGCCAGCAGCAGCGAGGGAATAGCTATCACCGGGGAGCTGTTTTTT.